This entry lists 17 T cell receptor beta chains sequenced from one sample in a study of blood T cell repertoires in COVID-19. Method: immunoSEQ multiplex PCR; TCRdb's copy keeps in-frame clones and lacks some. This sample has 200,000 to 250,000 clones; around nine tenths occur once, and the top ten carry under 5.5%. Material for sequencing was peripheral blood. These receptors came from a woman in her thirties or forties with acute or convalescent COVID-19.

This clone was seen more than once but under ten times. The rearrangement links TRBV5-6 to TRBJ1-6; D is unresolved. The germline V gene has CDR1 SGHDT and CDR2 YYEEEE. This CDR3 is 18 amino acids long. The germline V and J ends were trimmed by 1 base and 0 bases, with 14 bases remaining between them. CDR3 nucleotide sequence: TGTGCCAGCAGCTTGTCCCCGAGGGTTAGCTCCTATAATTCACCCCTCCACTTT. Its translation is CASSLSPRVSSYNSPLHF.

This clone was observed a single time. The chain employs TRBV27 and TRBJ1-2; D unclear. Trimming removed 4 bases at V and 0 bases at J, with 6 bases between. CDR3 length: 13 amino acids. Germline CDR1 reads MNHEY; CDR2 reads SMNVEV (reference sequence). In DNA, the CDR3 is TGTGCCAGCAGTTCTAGCACTAACTATGGCTACACCTTC. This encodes CASSSSTNYGYTF.

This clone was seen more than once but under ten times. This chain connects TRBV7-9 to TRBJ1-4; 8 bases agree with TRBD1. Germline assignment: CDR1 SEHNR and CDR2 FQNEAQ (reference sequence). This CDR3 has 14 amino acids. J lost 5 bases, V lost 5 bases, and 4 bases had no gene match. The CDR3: CASSDRGKNEKLFF. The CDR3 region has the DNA TGTGCCAGCAGCGACAGGGGAAAGAATGAAAAACTGTTTTTT.

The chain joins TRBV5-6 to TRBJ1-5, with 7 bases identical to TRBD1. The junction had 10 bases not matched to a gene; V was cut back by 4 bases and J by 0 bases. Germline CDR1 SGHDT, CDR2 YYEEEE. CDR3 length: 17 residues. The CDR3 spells CASSPARTGPSNQPQHF. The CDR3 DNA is TGTGCCAGCAGCCCCGCTCGGACAGGACCTAGCAATCAGCCCCAGCATTTT.

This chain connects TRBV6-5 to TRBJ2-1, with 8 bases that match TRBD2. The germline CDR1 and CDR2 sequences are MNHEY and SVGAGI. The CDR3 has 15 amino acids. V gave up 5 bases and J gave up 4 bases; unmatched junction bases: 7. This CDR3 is CASSPSGGPYNEQFF. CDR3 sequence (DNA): TGTGCCAGCAGTCCCAGCGGGGGCCCTTACAATGAGCAGTTCTTC.

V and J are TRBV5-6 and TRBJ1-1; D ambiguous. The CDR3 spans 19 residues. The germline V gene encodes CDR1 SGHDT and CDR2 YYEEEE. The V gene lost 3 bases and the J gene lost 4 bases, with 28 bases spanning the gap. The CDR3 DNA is TGTGCCAGCAGCTCGACACTCGAGGAGGGAGAGCGGAAGGGCACTGAAGCTTTCTTT. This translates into CASSSTLEEGERKGTEAFF.

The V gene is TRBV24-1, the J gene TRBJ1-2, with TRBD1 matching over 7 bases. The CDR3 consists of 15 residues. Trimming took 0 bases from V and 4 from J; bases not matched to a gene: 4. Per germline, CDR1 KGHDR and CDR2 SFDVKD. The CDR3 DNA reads TGTGCCACCAGTGATTTGCGGACAGGCTCCTATGGCTACACCTTC. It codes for CATSDLRTGSYGYTF.

The CDR3 bases are TGTGCCACCAGTGATTTGGGCAGACGTTCTAGCGGGGGGGTTAGTGCGAATGAGCAGTTCTTC. Translating it yields CATSDLGRRSSGGVSANEQFF. The V and J genes are TRBV24-1 and TRBJ2-1; 12 nucleotides align to TRBD2. Germline lookup yields CDR1 KGHDR and CDR2 SFDVKD. V lost 0 bases to trimming and J lost 7 bases; unmatched junction nucleotides: 18. The CDR3 has 21 amino acids.

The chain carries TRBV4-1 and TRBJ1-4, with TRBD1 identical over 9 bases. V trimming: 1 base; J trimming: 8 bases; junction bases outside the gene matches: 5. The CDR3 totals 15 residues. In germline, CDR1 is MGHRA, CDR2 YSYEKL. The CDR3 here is CASSQVGTGFEKLFF. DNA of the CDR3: TGCGCCAGCAGCCAAGTCGGGACAGGGTTCGAAAAACTGTTTTTT.

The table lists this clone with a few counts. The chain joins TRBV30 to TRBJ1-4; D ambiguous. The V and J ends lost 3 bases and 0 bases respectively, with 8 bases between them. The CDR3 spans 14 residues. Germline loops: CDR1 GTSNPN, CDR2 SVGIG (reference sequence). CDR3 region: CAWRASATNEKLFF. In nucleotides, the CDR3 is TGTGCCTGGAGAGCAAGCGCAACTAATGAAAAACTGTTTTTT.

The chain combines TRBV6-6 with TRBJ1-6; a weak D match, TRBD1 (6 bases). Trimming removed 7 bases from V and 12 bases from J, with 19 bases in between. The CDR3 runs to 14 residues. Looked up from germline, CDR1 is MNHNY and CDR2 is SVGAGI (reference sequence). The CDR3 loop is CASTITGHGGPLHF. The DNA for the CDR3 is TGTGCCAGCACCATTACGGGACACGGAGGACCCCTCCACTTT.

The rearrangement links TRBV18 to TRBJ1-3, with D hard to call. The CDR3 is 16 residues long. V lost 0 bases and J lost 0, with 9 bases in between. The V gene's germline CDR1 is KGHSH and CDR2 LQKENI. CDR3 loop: CASSPPGLSSGNTIYF. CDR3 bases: TGTGCCAGCTCACCACCGGGCCTGAGCTCTGGAAACACCATATATTTT.

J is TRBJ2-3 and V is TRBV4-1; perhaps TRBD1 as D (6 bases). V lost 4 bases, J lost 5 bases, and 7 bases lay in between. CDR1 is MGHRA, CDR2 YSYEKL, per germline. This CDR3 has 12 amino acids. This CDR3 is CASSPTGDTQYF. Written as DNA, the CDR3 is TGCGCCAGCAGCCCGACAGGAGATACGCAGTATTTT.

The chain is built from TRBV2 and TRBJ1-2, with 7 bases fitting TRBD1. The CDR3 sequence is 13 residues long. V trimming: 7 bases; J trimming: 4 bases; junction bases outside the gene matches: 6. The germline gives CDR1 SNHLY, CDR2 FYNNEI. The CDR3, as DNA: TGTGCCAGCACTCCGACAGGGTCCTATGGCTACACCTTC. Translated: CASTPTGSYGYTF.

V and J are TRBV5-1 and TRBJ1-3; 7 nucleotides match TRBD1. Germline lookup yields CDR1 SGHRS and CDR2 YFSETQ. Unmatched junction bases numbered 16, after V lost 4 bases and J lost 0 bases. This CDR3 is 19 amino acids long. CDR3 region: CASSRDSPIWGDSGNTIYF. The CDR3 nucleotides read TGCGCCAGCAGCCGGGACAGCCCGATTTGGGGAGACTCTGGAAACACCATATATTTT.

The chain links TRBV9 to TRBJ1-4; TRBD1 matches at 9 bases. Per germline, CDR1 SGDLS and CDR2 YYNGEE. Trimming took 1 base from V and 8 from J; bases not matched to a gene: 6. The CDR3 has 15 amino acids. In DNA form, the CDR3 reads TGTGCCAGCAGCGTAAGCGGGACAGGGAGCGAAAAACTGTTTTTT. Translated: CASSVSGTGSEKLFF. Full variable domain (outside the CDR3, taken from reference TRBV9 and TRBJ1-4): DSGVTQTPKHLITATGQRVTLRCSPRSGDLSVYWYQQSLDQGLQFLIQYYNGEERAKGNILERFSAQQFPDLHSELNLSSLELGDSALYFCASSVSGTGSEKLFFGSGTQLSVL.

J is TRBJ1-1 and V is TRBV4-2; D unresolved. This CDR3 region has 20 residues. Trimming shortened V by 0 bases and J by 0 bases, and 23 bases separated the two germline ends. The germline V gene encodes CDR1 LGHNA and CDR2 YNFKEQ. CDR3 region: CASSQDLGFVLGPMNTEAFF. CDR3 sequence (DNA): TGTGCCAGCAGCCAAGACTTGGGTTTCGTTCTTGGGCCCATGAACACTGAAGCTTTCTTT.